One and the same sample provided the 21 T cell receptor beta chains below, sequenced in a study of regulatory T cells in long-lasting Graves disease (dated by TCRdb to 2020 to 2022). Library preparation was by multiplex PCR. The sample was run on an Illumina HiSeq 4000. iRepertoire HTBI primers and Arm-PCR amplification of CDR3 regions were used to construct TCR beta libraries. TCRdb cleaned the public reads at Q25 with fastp, built clones with MiXCR and kept in-frame beta chains. CDR3 protein duplicates are merged, each entry listing the most common genes and DNA. The sample records roughly 500,000 distinct CDR3 sequences, about a fifth of which are singletons. The ten biggest clones cover around 7% of the sample. In the paper's terms, the time point label means: persistent/refractory GD, antithyroid drugs over 5 years with positive TRAb. For both TCR sequencing and RNA sequencing, RNA was extracted from PBMCs in TRIzol.

The sample here was peripheral blood mononuclear cells (PBMCs), taken when the disease was refractory, from a patient treated with antithyroid drugs. The source of these receptors is a female donor with Graves disease.

The chain joins TRBV20-1 to TRBJ2-7, with TRBD2 identical over 8 bases. CDR3 length: 15 amino acids. The germline V gene encodes CDR1 DFQATT and CDR2 SNEGSKA (reference sequence). J gave up 2 bases and V 4 bases, and 10 bases lay outside the gene matches. The CDR3 is CSATPRRGGPYEQYF. CDR3 nucleotide sequence: TGCAGTGCTACCCCTCGTCGGGGGGGCCCCTACGAGCAGTACTTC.

This clonotype was seen more than once but under ten times. The V call is TRBV19, the J call TRBJ1-2, with D perhaps matching TRBD1 (6 bases). CDR3 size: 15 residues. Germline CDR1 reads LNHDA; CDR2 reads SQIVND (reference sequence). V was shortened by 2 bases and J by 4 bases, with 14 bases between the two germline ends. The CDR3 here is CASSITGKGSYGYTF. CDR3 nucleotide sequence: TGTGCCAGTAGTATAACAGGGAAGGGTAGCTATGGCTACACCTTC.

Comments on this clonotype: This may be a read error, as it is one base from a much larger clone. The gene calls are TRBV24-1 and TRBJ2-5, with 8 nucleotides matching TRBD1. Germline CDR1 and CDR2: KGHDR and SFDVKD. CDR3 length: 13 amino acids. Here the CDR3 reads CATAPGQAETQHF. In DNA form, the CDR3 reads TGTGCCACGGCCCCGGGACAGGCAGAGACCCAGCACTTC.

This clonotype was seen more than once but under ten times. CDR3 in amino acids: CASSQGVSYNSPLHF. In DNA, the CDR3 is TGTGCCAGCAGTCAGGGCGTCTCCTATAATTCACCCCTCCACTTT. V and J are TRBV12-3 or TRBV12-4 and TRBJ1-6; possibly TRBD1 for D (5 bases). The CDR3 sequence is 15 residues long. The germline V and J ends were trimmed by 5 bases and 0 bases, with 8 bases remaining between them.

This clonotype has just a few counts. V usage is TRBV6-1 and J usage is TRBJ1-6, with 8 bases lining up with TRBD1. Per the germline V gene, CDR1 is MNHNS and CDR2 is SASEGT. The CDR3 is made up of 15 amino acids. V lost 6 bases and J lost 10; bases outside the gene matches: 11. The CDR3 protein is CASSSVKGQGSPLHF. In DNA, the CDR3 is TGTGCCAGCAGCTCTGTGAAAGGACAGGGATCACCCCTCCACTTT.

The genes are TRBV24-1 and TRBJ2-3; 16 nucleotides align to TRBD2. V gave up 4 bases and J gave up 4 bases; unmatched junction bases: 4. Germline CDR1 and CDR2: KGHDR and SFDVKD. The CDR3 extends over 17 amino acids. CDR3 in amino acids: CATSDLGTSGGADTQYF. The DNA of the CDR3 is TGTGCCACCAGTGACCTCGGGACTAGCGGGGGGGCAGATACGCAGTATTTT.

This clonotype was detected many times. The chain combines TRBV6-1 with TRBJ1-2; 7 nucleotides line up with TRBD1. In germline, CDR1 is MNHNS, CDR2 SASEGT. Trimming took 10 bases from V and 8 from J; bases not matched to a gene: 16. The CDR3 is made up of 14 amino acids. The CDR3 DNA sequence: TGTGCCACCCGTGGAGGAGAACAGGGGTTGGGCTACACCTTC. Protein sequence: CATRGGEQGLGYTF.

A word on this clonotype: This may arise from a read error, as a much more abundant clone is one base away. This chain joins TRBV6-2 or TRBV6-3 and TRBJ1-1, with TRBD1 as a possible D gene (5 bases). The V end lost 5 bases, the J end lost 0 bases, and 13 bases lay between the germline ends. This CDR3 has 15 residues. Germline V gives CDR1 MNHEY, CDR2 SVGEGT. The DNA for the CDR3 is TGTGCCAGCAGTCCGACAGCTAGTGTGAACACTGAAGCTTTCTTT. Amino acid sequence: CASSPTASVNTEAFF.

Note on this clonotype: A much larger clone is a single base away; this may be a read error. V is TRBV7-2 and J is TRBJ2-5, with 8 bases matching TRBD1. The CDR3 has 13 amino acids. In germline, CDR1 is SGHTA, CDR2 FQGNSA. V lost 5 bases and J lost 5; bases outside the gene matches: 4. The chain's CDR3 is CASSTDRVETQYF. CDR3 bases: TGTGCCAGCAGCACGGACAGGGTGGAGACCCAGTACTTC.

This clonotype has a handful of counts. The chain links TRBV19 to TRBJ2-2, with a weak D call TRBD1 (6 bases). The CDR3 sequence is 16 residues long. V was shortened by 2 bases and J by 3 bases, with 13 bases between the two germline ends. The germline CDR1 and CDR2 sequences are LNHDA and SQIVND (reference sequence). The CDR3 loop is CASSIWGQSDTGELFF. DNA for the CDR3: TGTGCCAGTAGTATATGGGGGCAGAGCGACACCGGGGAGCTGTTTTTT.

This clonotype appeared many times. V usage is TRBV2 and J usage is TRBJ1-2, with 7 bases aligning to TRBD1. Germline V gene lookup returns CDR1 SNHLY and CDR2 FYNNEI. Trimming cost V 4 bases and J 4 bases; bases outside gene matches: 6. The CDR3 totals 14 residues. Here the CDR3 reads CASSVNRGGYGYTF. DNA of the CDR3: TGTGCCAGCAGTGTTAACAGGGGAGGCTATGGCTACACCTTC.

The sample holds many counts of this clonotype. CDR3: CASSTGTGIDQPQHF. In DNA, the CDR3 is TGTGCCAGCAGTACCGGGACAGGGATAGATCAGCCCCAGCATTTT. The gene calls are TRBV2 and TRBJ1-5; TRBD1 aligns across 9 bases. Germline V CDR1 and CDR2: SNHLY, FYNNEI. CDR3 size: 15 residues. Germline trimming cut 5 bases from V and 5 bases from J; bases unmatched to any gene: 7.

This clonotype came up many times. The chain couples TRBV28 to TRBJ2-7, with D perhaps assigned TRBD1 or TRBD2 (6 bases each). The V gene lost 1 base and the J gene lost 3 bases, with 16 bases spanning the gap. The CDR3 has 16 amino acids. CDR1 MDHEN and CDR2 SYDVKM come from the germline V gene. CDR3 bases: TGTGCCAGCAGTTTATCAGGGGCGGGGTACTACTACGAGCAGTACTTC. Residues: CASSLSGAGYYYEQYF.

This clonotype was observed many times. The V gene is TRBV2, the J gene TRBJ1-4; D might be TRBD1 (5 bases). CDR3 length: 18 amino acids. The germline gives CDR1 SNHLY, CDR2 FYNNEI. Trimming removed 4 bases from V and 11 bases from J, with 29 bases in between. The CDR3 reads CASSGWDGPSPNGGKLFF. The CDR3 region has the DNA TGTGCCAGCAGTGGATGGGACGGCCCGAGTCCTAATGGGGGGAAACTGTTTTTT.

This chain connects TRBV20-1 to TRBJ1-5; perhaps TRBD1 as D (5 bases). Trimming shortened V by 6 bases and J by 0 bases, and 12 bases separated the two germline ends. Per germline, CDR1 DFQATT and CDR2 SNEGSKA (reference sequence). The CDR3 covers 14 residues. The chain's CDR3 is CSARTLNSNQPQHF. For the CDR3, the DNA is TGCAGTGCCCGGACACTTAATAGCAATCAGCCCCAGCATTTT.

The chain uses TRBV10-3 and TRBJ2-3; TRBD2 matches at 10 bases. This CDR3 is built from 16 residues. Germline trimming cut 1 base from V and 0 bases from J; bases unmatched to any gene: 1. The germline CDR1 and CDR2 sequences are ENHRY and SYGVKD. The DNA for the CDR3 is TGTGCCATCAGTGAGTGGACTAGCGGTAGCACAGATACGCAGTATTTT. Protein: CAISEWTSGSTDTQYF.

A note on this clonotype: In this CDR3 the conserved last residue, phenylalanine or tryptophan, is missing, so a read error is likely. The chain has TRBV5-1 and TRBJ2-5, with unresolved D. The CDR3 spans 13 residues. V lost 4 bases, J lost 3 bases, and 10 bases lay in between. Germline assignment: CDR1 SGHRS and CDR2 YFSETQ. The CDR3 protein is CASSGYAEETQYL. The CDR3 region has the DNA TGCGCCAGCAGCGGGTACGCAGAAGAGACCCAGTACCTC.

At least ten counts were recorded for this clonotype. The rearrangement uses TRBV5-5 and TRBJ2-5; 13 nucleotides agree with TRBD2. V shed 3 bases and J 1 base; nucleotides not matched to a gene: 3. This CDR3 region has 16 residues. The V gene's germline CDR1 is SGHKS and CDR2 YYEKEE (reference sequence). The CDR3 DNA sequence: TGTGCCAGCAGCTCTGGACTAGCGGGGGCCCAAGAGACCCAGTACTTC. This gives the protein CASSSGLAGAQETQYF.

This clonotype showed up just a few times. J is TRBJ2-5 and V is TRBV7-9; maybe TRBD2 (5 bases). This CDR3 has 18 residues. The V and J ends lost 5 bases and 0 bases respectively, with 22 bases between them. Germline CDR1 is SEHNR and CDR2 is FQNEAQ (reference sequence). This CDR3 is CASSNPSGKQTYQETQYF. In DNA form, the CDR3 reads TGTGCCAGCAGCAATCCGAGCGGCAAACAAACGTACCAAGAGACCCAGTACTTC.

Ten or more counts support this clonotype. V gene TRBV27 combines with J gene TRBJ1-1; D unresolved. The germline CDR1 and CDR2 sequences are MNHEY and SMNVEV (reference sequence). The CDR3 spans 14 residues. V shed 8 bases and J shed 3 bases, with 16 bases lying between them. The DNA for the CDR3 is TGTGCCAGCCGCTGGGGAGCTTCTCACACTGAAGCTTTCTTT. Its translation is CASRWGASHTEAFF.

This clonotype was counted at least ten times. The chain links TRBV6-2 or TRBV6-3 to TRBJ1-1; D call uncertain. Germline CDR1 and CDR2: MNHEY and SVGEGT. There are 11 residues in the CDR3. Trimming stripped 2 bases from V and 9 bases from J, with 7 bases between. CDR3 sequence (DNA): TGTGCCAGCAGTTACGTGGGCAAAGCTTTCTTT. Its protein is CASSYVGKAFF.